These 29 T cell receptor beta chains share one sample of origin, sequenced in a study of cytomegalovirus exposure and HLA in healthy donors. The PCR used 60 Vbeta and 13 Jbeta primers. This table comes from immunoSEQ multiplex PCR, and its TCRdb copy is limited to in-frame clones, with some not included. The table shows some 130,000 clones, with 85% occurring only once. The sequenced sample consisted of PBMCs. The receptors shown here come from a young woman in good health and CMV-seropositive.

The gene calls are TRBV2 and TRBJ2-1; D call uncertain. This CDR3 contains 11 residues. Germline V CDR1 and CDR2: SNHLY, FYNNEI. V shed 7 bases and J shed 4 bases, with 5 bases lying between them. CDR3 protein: CASKQYNEQFF. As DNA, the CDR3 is TGTGCCAGCAAACAATACAATGAGCAGTTCTTC.

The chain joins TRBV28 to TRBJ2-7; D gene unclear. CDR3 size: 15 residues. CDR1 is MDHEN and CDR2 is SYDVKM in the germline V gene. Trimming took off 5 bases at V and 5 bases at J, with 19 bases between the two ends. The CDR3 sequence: CASSPFLLLRNEQYF. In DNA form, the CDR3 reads TGTGCCAGCAGTCCTTTCCTCCTGCTCAGGAACGAGCAGTACTTC.

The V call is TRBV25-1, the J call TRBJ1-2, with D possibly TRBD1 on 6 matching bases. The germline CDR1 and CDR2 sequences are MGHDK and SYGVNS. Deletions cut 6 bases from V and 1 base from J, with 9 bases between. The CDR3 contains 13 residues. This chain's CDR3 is CASSARGNYGYTF. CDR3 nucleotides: TGTGCCAGCAGCGCCAGGGGTAACTATGGCTACACCTTC.

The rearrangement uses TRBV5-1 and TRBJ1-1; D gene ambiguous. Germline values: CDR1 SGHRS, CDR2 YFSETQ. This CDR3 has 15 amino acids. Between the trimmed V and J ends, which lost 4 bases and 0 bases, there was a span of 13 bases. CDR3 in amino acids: CASSPRPSMNTEAFF. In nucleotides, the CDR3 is TGCGCCAGCAGCCCCCGTCCTAGCATGAACACTGAAGCTTTCTTT.

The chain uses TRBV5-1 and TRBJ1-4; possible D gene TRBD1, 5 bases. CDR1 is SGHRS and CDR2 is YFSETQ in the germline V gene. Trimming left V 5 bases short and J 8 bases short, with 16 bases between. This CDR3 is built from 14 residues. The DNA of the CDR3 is TGCGCCAGCAGTTCGGCGGCGGGGGAAGAAAAACTGTTTTTT. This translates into CASSSAAGEEKLFF.

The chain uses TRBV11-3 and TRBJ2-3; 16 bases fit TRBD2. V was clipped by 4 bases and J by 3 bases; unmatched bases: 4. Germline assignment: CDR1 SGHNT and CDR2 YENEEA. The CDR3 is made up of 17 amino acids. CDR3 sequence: CASSSGLAGGMTDTQYF. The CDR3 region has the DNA TGTGCCAGCAGCTCGGGACTAGCGGGAGGGATGACAGATACGCAGTATTTT. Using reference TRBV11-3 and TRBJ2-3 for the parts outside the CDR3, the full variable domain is EAGVVQSPRYKIIEKKQPVAFWCNPISGHNTLYWYLQNLGQGPELLIRYENEEAVDDSQLPKDRFSAERLKGVDSTLKIQPAELGDSAVYLCASSSGLAGGMTDTQYFGPGTRLTVL.

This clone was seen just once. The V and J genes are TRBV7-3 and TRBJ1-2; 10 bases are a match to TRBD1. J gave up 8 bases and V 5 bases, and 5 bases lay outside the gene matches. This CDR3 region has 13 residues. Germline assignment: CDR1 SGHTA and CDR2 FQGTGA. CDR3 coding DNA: TGTGCCAGCAGCGCGGACAGGGGGGAAGGCTACACCTTC. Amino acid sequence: CASSADRGEGYTF.

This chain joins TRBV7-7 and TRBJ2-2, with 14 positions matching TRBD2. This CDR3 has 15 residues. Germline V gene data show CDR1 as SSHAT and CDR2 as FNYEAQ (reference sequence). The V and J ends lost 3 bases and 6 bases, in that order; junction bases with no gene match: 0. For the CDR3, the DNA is TGTGCCAGCAGCTTGGGACTAGCGGGGGCCGGGGAGCTGTTTTTT. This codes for CASSLGLAGAGELFF.

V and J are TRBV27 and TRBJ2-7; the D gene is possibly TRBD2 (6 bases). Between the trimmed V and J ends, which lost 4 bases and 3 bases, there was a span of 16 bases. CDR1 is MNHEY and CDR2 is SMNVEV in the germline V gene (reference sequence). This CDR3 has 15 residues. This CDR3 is CASSSSGGFFYEQYF. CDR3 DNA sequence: TGTGCCAGCAGTTCCTCCGGGGGATTCTTCTACGAGCAGTACTTC.

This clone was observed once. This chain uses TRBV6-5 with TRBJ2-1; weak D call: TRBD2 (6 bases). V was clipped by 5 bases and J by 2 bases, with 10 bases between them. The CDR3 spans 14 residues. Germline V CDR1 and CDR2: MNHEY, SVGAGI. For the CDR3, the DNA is TGTGCCAGCAGTCGGCGGGGCGCCTACAATGAGCAGTTCTTC. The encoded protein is CASSRRGAYNEQFF.

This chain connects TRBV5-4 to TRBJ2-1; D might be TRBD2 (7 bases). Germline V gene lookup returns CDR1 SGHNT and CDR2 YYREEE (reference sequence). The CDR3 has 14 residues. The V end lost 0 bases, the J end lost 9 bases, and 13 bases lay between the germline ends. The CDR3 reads CASSLVGRGGEQFF. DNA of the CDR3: TGTGCCAGCAGCTTGGTCGGAAGGGGGGGTGAGCAGTTCTTC.

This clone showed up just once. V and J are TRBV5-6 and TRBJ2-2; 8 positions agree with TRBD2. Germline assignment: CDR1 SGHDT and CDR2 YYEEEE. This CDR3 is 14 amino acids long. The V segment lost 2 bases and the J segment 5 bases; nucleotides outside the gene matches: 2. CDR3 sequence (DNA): TGTGCCAGCAGCTTAGGCGGGGGGACCGGGGAGCTGTTTTTT. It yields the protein CASSLGGGTGELFF.

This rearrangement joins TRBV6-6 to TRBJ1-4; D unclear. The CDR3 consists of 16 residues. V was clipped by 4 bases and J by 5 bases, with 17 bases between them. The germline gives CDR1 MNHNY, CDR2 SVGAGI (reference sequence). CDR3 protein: CASSFSPSHINEKLFF. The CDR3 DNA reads TGTGCCAGCAGTTTCTCCCCCTCCCACATAAATGAAAAACTGTTTTTT.

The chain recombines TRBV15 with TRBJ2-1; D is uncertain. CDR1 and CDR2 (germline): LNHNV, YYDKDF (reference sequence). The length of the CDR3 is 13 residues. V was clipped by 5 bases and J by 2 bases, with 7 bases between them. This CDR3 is CATSLFTYNEQFF. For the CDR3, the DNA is TGTGCCACCAGCCTATTTACCTACAATGAGCAGTTCTTC.

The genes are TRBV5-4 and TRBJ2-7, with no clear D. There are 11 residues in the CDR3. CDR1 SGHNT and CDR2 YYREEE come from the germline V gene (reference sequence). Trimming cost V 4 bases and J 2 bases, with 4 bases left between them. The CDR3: CASSPTYEQYF. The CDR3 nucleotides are TGTGCCAGCAGCCCCACCTACGAGCAGTACTTC. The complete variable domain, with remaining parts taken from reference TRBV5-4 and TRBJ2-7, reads ETGVTQSPTHLIKTRGQQVTLRCSSQSGHNTVSWYQQALGQGPQFIFQYYREEENGRGNFPPRFSGLQFPNYSSELNVNALELDDSALYLCASSPTYEQYFGPGTRLTVT.

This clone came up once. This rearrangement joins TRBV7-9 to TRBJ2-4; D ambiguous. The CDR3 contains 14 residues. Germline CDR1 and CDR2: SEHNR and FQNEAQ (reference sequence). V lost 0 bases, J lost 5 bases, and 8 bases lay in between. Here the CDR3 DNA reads TGTGCCAGCAGCTTAGCTAGTACAGAAAACATTCAGTACTTC. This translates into CASSLASTENIQYF.

The CDR3 DNA follows: TGTGCCAGCAGCTTGGCCGCCGTTTGGGAAAAACTGTTTTTT. It translates to CASSLAAVWEKLFF. The chain has TRBV7-9 and TRBJ1-4, with no clear D. The length of the CDR3 is 14 residues. Trimming took 3 bases from V and 8 from J, leaving 13 bases between them. The germline CDR1 and CDR2 sequences are SEHNR and FQNEAQ (reference sequence).

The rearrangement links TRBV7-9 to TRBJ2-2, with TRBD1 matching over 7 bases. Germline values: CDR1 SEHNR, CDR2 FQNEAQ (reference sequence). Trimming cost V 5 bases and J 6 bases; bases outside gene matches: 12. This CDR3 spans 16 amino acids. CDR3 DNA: TGTGCCAGCAGCGCCCGGGACAGAGCAACGTCCGGGGAGCTGTTTTTT. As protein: CASSARDRATSGELFF.

CDR3 sequence: CASSLAVGGGTDTQYF. The CDR3 DNA reads as TGTGCCAGCAGCTTAGCGGTGGGCGGGGGCACAGATACGCAGTATTTT. The chain links TRBV13 to TRBJ2-3; a weak D match, TRBD2 (6 bases). The germline V and J ends were trimmed by 1 base and 1 base, with 12 bases remaining between them. Germline values: CDR1 PRHDT, CDR2 FYEKMQ (reference sequence). CDR3 size: 16 residues.

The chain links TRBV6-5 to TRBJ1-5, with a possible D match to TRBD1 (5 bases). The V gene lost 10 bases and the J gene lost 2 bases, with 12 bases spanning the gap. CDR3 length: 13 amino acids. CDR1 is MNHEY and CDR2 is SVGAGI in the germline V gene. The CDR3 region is CATRGGGNQPQHF. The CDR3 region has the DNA TGTGCCACTAGAGGAGGGGGCAATCAGCCCCAGCATTTT.

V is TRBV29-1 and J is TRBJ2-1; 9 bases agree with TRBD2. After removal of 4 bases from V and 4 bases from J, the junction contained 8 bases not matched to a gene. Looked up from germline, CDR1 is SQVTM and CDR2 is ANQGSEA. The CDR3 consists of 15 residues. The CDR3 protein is CSVALKLAGYNEQFF. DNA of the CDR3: TGCAGCGTTGCTCTAAAACTAGCGGGTTACAATGAGCAGTTCTTC.

CDR3 protein: CSVCAAVNEKLFF. In nucleotides, the CDR3 is TGCAGCGTTTGCGCAGCGGTTAATGAAAAACTGTTTTTT. The chain combines TRBV29-1 with TRBJ1-4; D remains ambiguous. Trimming cost V 5 bases and J 4 bases, with 11 bases left between them. CDR3 length: 13 amino acids. Germline loops: CDR1 SQVTM, CDR2 ANQGSEA.

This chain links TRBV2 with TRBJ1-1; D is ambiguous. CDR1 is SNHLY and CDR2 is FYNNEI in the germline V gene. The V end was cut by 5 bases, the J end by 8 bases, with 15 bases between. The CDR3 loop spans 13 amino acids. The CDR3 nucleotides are TGTGCCAGCAGTCCCATCAGCCGGGGAGAAGCTTTCTTT. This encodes CASSPISRGEAFF.

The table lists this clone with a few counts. The CDR3 DNA reads TGTGCCAGCAGTTTGAAGGGGGCGTCGTTTGAAAAACTGTTTTTT. This codes for CASSLKGASFEKLFF. The V and J genes are TRBV6-5 and TRBJ1-4; 7 bases align to TRBD1. The CDR3 covers 15 residues. J was trimmed by 7 bases and V by 4 bases; bases with no gene match: 9. Germline CDR1 reads MNHEY; CDR2 reads SVGAGI.

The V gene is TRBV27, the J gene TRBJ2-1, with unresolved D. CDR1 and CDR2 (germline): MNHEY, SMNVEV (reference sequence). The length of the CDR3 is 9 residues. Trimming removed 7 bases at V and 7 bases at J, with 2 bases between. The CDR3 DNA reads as TGTGCCAGCACTAATGAGCAGTTCTTC. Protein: CASTNEQFF.

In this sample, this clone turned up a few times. The CDR3 nucleotides are TGCGCCAGCAGCCAAGAGCGGGGGGACAATTCACCCCTCCACTTT. Its translation is CASSQERGDNSPLHF. The genes are TRBV4-1 and TRBJ1-6; a weak D match, TRBD1 (5 bases). The V end lost 0 bases, the J end lost 7 bases, and 10 bases lay between the germline ends. The CDR3 runs to 15 residues. Per germline, CDR1 MGHRA and CDR2 YSYEKL.

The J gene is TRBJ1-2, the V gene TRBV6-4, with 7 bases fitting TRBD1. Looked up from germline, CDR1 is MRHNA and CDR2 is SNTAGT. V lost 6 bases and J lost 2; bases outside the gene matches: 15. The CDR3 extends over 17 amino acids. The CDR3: CASSPGDSAALNYGYTF. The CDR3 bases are TGTGCCAGCAGCCCGGGGGACAGCGCCGCCCTAAACTATGGCTACACCTTC.

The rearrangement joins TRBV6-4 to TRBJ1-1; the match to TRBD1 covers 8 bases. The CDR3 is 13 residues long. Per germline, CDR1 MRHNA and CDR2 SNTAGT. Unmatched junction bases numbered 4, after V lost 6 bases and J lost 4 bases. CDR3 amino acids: CASRNRGSTEAFF. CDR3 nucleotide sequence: TGTGCCAGCAGAAACAGGGGGTCCACTGAAGCTTTCTTT.

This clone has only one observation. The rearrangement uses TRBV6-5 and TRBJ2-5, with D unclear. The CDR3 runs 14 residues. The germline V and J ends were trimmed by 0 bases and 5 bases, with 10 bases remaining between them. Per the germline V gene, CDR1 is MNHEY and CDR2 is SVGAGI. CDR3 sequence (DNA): TGTGCCAGCAGTTACTCAACAGTGCCCGAGACCCAGTACTTC. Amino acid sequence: CASSYSTVPETQYF.